The TCR beta chain described here comes from a study of T cell responses to AZD1222 COVID-19 vaccine. Study findings and constraints: Across the whole spike, CD4 TCRs peaked at regions 160-218 and 743-854. In a largely white British group with more females than males, clonal diversity was possibly underestimated. Seropositive at baseline were only a handful of AZD1222 recipients. Spike-specific TCRs gained breadth and depth after people received two AZD1222 doses.

Only in-frame clones appear in the TCRdb table, and some are missing; sequencing was by immunoSEQ multiplex PCR. The sample lists 100,000 to 150,000 clones, 90% occurring once. This CDR3 region has 16 residues. Per the germline V gene, CDR1 is GTSNPN and CDR2 is SVGIG (reference sequence). V lost 0 bases to trimming and J lost 0 bases, with 14 bases between them. Points on this clone: What it recognizes is unknown.

J is TRBJ1-1 and V is TRBV30; D gene unclear. The sequenced sample was peripheral blood, obtained 28 days after the second dose of the MenACWY control vaccine. The TCR comes from an adult who received the MenACWY meningococcal vaccine as a control. Written as DNA, the CDR3 is TGTGCCTGGAGTGTATTTGGGAGGAAGTTGAACACTGAAGCTTTCTTT. As protein: CAWSVFGRKLNTEAFF.